The 16 T cell receptor beta chains below come from one sample, sequenced in a study of shared T cell receptors in the human thymus. This table comes from immunoSEQ multiplex PCR, and its TCRdb copy is limited to in-frame clones, with some not included. This table holds about 730,000 clones, 80% to 90% found once. Another study also made use of these data, one on human thymus T cells.

The sequenced material came from thymocytes. The receptors originated from a girl under three years old with a congenital heart defect.

The rearrangement uses TRBV28 and TRBJ2-3; 9 bases match TRBD2. Unmatched junction bases numbered 9, after V lost 7 bases and J lost 1 base. The CDR3 is made up of 16 amino acids. CDR1 MDHEN and CDR2 SYDVKM come from the germline V gene. The chain's CDR3 is CASTAGLAWGTDTQYF. CDR3 DNA: TGTGCCAGCACCGCCGGACTAGCGTGGGGCACAGATACGCAGTATTTT.

V and J are TRBV7-9 and TRBJ1-2; D unclear. CDR1 is SEHNR, CDR2 FQNEAQ, per germline (reference sequence). The CDR3 is made up of 15 amino acids. Trimming took 5 bases from V and 2 from J, leaving 15 bases between them. CDR3 region: CASSPTDNANYGYTF. CDR3 nucleotides: TGTGCCAGCAGCCCTACCGACAATGCAAACTATGGCTACACCTTC. Full variable domain (remainder filled in from reference TRBV7-9 and TRBJ1-2): DTGVSQNPRHKITKRGQNVTFRCDPISEHNRLYWYRQTLGQGPEFLTYFQNEAQLEKSRLLSDRFSAERPKGSFSTLEIQRTEQGDSAMYLCASSPTDNANYGYTFGSGTRLTVV.

This clone occurred once. This rearrangement joins TRBV5-1 to TRBJ2-1; the D gene is possibly TRBD1 (6 bases). This CDR3 comprises 15 residues. The V gene lost 2 bases and the J gene lost 3 bases, with 12 bases spanning the gap. Germline CDR1 SGHRS, CDR2 YFSETQ. The CDR3 DNA reads TGCGCCAGCAGCTTTACAGGGAAATACTACAATGAGCAGTTCTTC. This encodes CASSFTGKYYNEQFF.

V and J are TRBV5-1 and TRBJ1-1; 9 bases match TRBD1. With V trimmed by 0 bases and J by 1 base, 4 bases remained unmatched. CDR3 length: 16 amino acids. Germline V lookup: CDR1 SGHRS, CDR2 YFSETQ. The CDR3 here is CASSLESTGGNTEAFF. The CDR3 region has the DNA TGCGCCAGCAGCTTGGAATCGACAGGGGGGAACACTGAAGCTTTCTTT.

This chain joins TRBV7-9 and TRBJ1-4, with D possibly TRBD1 on 5 matching bases. Germline V gene data show CDR1 as SEHNR and CDR2 as FQNEAQ (reference sequence). There are 18 residues in the CDR3. The V gene lost 3 bases and the J gene lost 1 base, with 18 bases spanning the gap. The CDR3 nucleotides are TGTGCCAGCAGCTTGAAGAGTAGGACACCTATAACTAATGAAAAACTGTTTTTT. Protein sequence: CASSLKSRTPITNEKLFF.

The CDR3: CASSGPVGRGRSYGYTF. CDR3 DNA sequence: TGTGCCAGCAGCGGGCCGGTGGGTAGGGGTAGAAGCTATGGCTACACCTTC. The chain joins TRBV2 to TRBJ1-2; D is perhaps TRBD1 (5 bases). Germline CDR1 SNHLY, CDR2 FYNNEI. Trimming removed 6 bases at V and 4 bases at J, with 24 bases between. This CDR3 is built from 17 residues.

The V gene is TRBV4-3, the J gene TRBJ2-2; 7 nucleotides agree with TRBD1. CDR1 and CDR2 from the germline V gene are LGHNA and YSLEER. The CDR3 runs 17 residues. V lost 2 bases, J lost 1 base, and 7 bases stayed unmatched. CDR3 DNA sequence: TGCGCCAGCAGCCAATATTCCGGGACAGTGAACACCGGGGAGCTGTTTTTT. This sequence encodes CASSQYSGTVNTGELFF.

The chain carries TRBV28 and TRBJ1-1; 7 bases line up with TRBD1. The junction had 21 bases not matched to a gene; V was cut back by 4 bases and J by 1 base. This CDR3 contains 20 residues. Looked up from germline, CDR1 is MDHEN and CDR2 is SYDVKM. The CDR3 DNA reads TGTGCCAGCAGTTGTGCATACCACAAGGGACAGTTAAGACCGAACACTGAAGCTTTCTTT. Protein: CASSCAYHKGQLRPNTEAFF.

The rearrangement links TRBV7-6 to TRBJ2-7, with TRBD1 identical over 7 bases. J lost 5 bases, V lost 1 base, and 11 bases had no gene match. Germline-derived CDR1 and CDR2 are SGHVS and FNYEAQ. The CDR3 contains 16 residues. The CDR3 sequence is CASSLVAGTDSHEQYF. In DNA, the CDR3 is TGTGCCAGCAGCTTAGTCGCCGGGACAGATTCTCACGAGCAGTACTTC.

V gene TRBV4-2 combines with J gene TRBJ1-2, with 9 bases lining up with TRBD1. Germline loops: CDR1 LGHNA, CDR2 YNFKEQ. Unmatched junction bases numbered 6, after V lost 4 bases and J lost 3 bases. The CDR3 consists of 15 residues. The CDR3 here is CASSPTGGEDYGYTF. The CDR3 DNA reads as TGTGCCAGCAGCCCAACAGGGGGCGAAGACTATGGCTACACCTTC.

The chain is built from TRBV7-2 and TRBJ1-1, with D tentatively TRBD1 (5 bases). Germline V gene lookup returns CDR1 SGHTA and CDR2 FQGNSA. The CDR3 totals 16 residues. The V end was cut by 5 bases, the J end by 4 bases, with 20 bases between. The CDR3 spells CASSPRRGPRATEAFF. The CDR3 nucleotides read TGTGCCAGCAGCCCCCGGAGGGGCCCCAGAGCCACTGAAGCTTTCTTT. Using reference TRBV7-2 and TRBJ1-1 for the parts outside the CDR3, the full variable domain is GAGVSQSPSNKVTEKGKDVELRCDPISGHTALYWYRQSLGQGLEFLIYFQGNSAPDKSGLPSDRFSAERTGGSVSTLTIQRTQQEDSAVYLCASSPRRGPRATEAFFGQGTRLTVV.

The chain is built from TRBV6-5 and TRBJ2-7; D might be TRBD1 (6 bases). Germline V gene data show CDR1 as MNHEY and CDR2 as SVGAGI. V was pared by 2 bases and J by 1 base, with 6 bases between. The CDR3 runs to 13 residues. The DNA of the CDR3 is TGTGCCAGCAGTTACGACAGGTCCTACGAGCAGTACTTC. Amino acids: CASSYDRSYEQYF.

The chain uses TRBV27 and TRBJ2-1; 11 bases agree with TRBD2. Germline loops: CDR1 MNHEY, CDR2 SMNVEV (reference sequence). V dropped 0 bases and J dropped 6; count of bases not matched to a gene: 4. CDR3 length: 16 amino acids. CDR3 sequence: CASSLSLAGAFNEQFF. CDR3 bases: TGTGCCAGCAGTTTATCACTAGCGGGGGCGTTCAATGAGCAGTTCTTC.

This chain links TRBV2 with TRBJ2-7, with 7 positions matching TRBD1. CDR1 is SNHLY, CDR2 FYNNEI, per germline. V shed 4 bases and J 0 bases; nucleotides not matched to a gene: 6. This CDR3 region has 15 residues. The CDR3 here is CASSGRTGYSYEQYF. DNA of the CDR3: TGTGCCAGCAGTGGACGGACAGGCTACTCCTACGAGCAGTACTTC. The full variable domain, with the rest looked up from reference TRBV2 and TRBJ2-7, is EPEVTQTPSHQVTQMGQEVILRCVPISNHLYFYWYRQILGQKVEFLVSFYNNEISEKSEIFDDQFSVERPDGSNFTLKIRSTKLEDSAMYFCASSGRTGYSYEQYFGPGTRLTVT.

The V gene is TRBV6-5, the J gene TRBJ2-7; D is perhaps TRBD2 (6 bases). Germline lookup yields CDR1 MNHEY and CDR2 SVGAGI. The CDR3 length is 13 residues. V shed 10 bases and J shed 0 bases, with 13 bases lying between them. The CDR3 region is CAIGTSGSYEQYF. The CDR3 region has the DNA TGTGCCATCGGGACTTCTGGCTCCTACGAGCAGTACTTC.

The chain links TRBV27 to TRBJ1-1; no reliable D call. The CDR3 extends over 18 amino acids. Trimming took off 2 bases at V and 2 bases at J, with 21 bases between the two ends. Germline CDR1 MNHEY, CDR2 SMNVEV (reference sequence). CDR3: CASSLRRQEGKANTEAFF. For the CDR3, the DNA is TGTGCCAGCAGTTTACGAAGACAAGAGGGAAAGGCCAACACTGAAGCTTTCTTT.